This T cell receptor (beta chain) was sequenced during a study of PD-1 blockade in mismatch repair-deficient tumors. Study observations and caveats: After pembrolizumab, tumor-resident clones rose rapidly, then generally contracted before radiologic responses.

Mismatch repair deficiency was confirmed in all patients, by PCR or immunohistochemistry. The TCR-sequenced patients were a few responders to pembrolizumab. V lost 5 bases, J lost 4 bases, and 6 bases stayed unmatched. The CDR3 is 15 amino acids. Germline V gene data show CDR1 as SGHTA and CDR2 as FQGNSA. The assay was immunoSEQ multiplex PCR, and TCRdb's table has in-frame clones only and misses some. Of approximately 100,000 clones in the sample, 70% to 85% were seen once. On this clone: Antigen specificity is unknown.

The source is an adult with mismatch repair-deficient cancer. The sequencing here drew on peripheral blood, taken 36 weeks after starting pembrolizumab. The rearrangement links TRBV7-2 to TRBJ2-2; 8 bases match TRBD2. In DNA form, the CDR3 reads TGTGCCAGCAGCCCGGGACTAGGGAGCACCGGGGAGCTGTTTTTT. Residues: CASSPGLGSTGELFF.